The rows below give T cell receptor beta chains drawn from one sample of a study of identical twins. In TCRdb, the 5' RACE reads were re-called with MiXCR into one record per CDR3 protein. The table has some 1,600,000 distinct CDR3 sequences, roughly 35% seen once. The sequenced material came from cord blood. The source of these receptors is a newborn girl in good health. Both conserved end residues are part of each CDR3. The D gene is left open where the match is weak. For some rows the clone size is stated as once, few or many, or as a class when expanded; others skip it.

TRBD2	TRBJ2-3	few	TRBV10-3	CAIGRLASADTQYF	TGTGCCATCGGGAGACTAGCGAGCGCAGATACGCAGTATTTT
TRBD2	TRBJ2-1	many	TRBV6-5	CASSSTSGYNEQFF	TGTGCCAGCAGTTCGACTAGCGGTTACAATGAGCAGTTCTTC
TRBD1	TRBJ2-1	few	TRBV2	CASSEIGGYEQFF	TGTGCCAGCAGTGAAATAGGGGGCTATGAGCAGTTCTTC
TRBD2	TRBJ2-7	few	TRBV11-1	CASSLVGRAGGDYEQYF	TGTGCCAGCAGCTTAGTTGGGCGCGCGGGAGGGGACTACGAGCAGTACTTC
NA	TRBJ1-2	NA	TRBV7-2	CASSPRDINYGYTF	TGTGCCAGCAGCCCCCGGGACATAAACTATGGCTACACCTTC
NA	TRBJ2-1	NA	TRBV4-2	CASSQDIGERSYNEQFF	TGTGCCAGCAGCCAAGACATCGGGGAGCGGTCCTACAATGAGCAGTTCTTC
NA	TRBJ2-7	NA	TRBV6-2/TRBV6-3	CASALRYNEQYF	TGTGCCAGCGCACTGCGCTACAATGAGCAGTACTTC
TRBD1	TRBJ1-5	many	TRBV5-1	CASSFTGGVNQPQHF	TGCGCCAGCAGCTTCACAGGGGGCGTCAATCAGCCCCAGCATTTT
NA	TRBJ2-2	NA	TRBV20-1	CSARGGPTNTGELFF	TGCAGTGCTAGAGGGGGCCCTACGAACACCGGGGAGCTGTTTTTT
NA	TRBJ1-4	few	TRBV3-1	CASSQDRGKLFF	TGTGCCAGCAGCCAAGATCGGGGAAAACTGTTTTTT
TRBD1	TRBJ2-2	NA	TRBV2	CASRPPRDRDTGELFF	TGTGCCAGCAGGCCACCACGGGACAGGGACACCGGGGAGCTGTTTTTT
TRBD2	TRBJ2-3	few	TRBV6-1	CASSETAGGSDTQYF	TGTGCCAGCAGTGAAACCGCGGGAGGATCAGATACGCAGTATTTT
NA	TRBJ2-5	many	TRBV2	CASTYAGRKTQYF	TGTGCCAGCACCTATGCAGGCAGAAAGACCCAGTACTTC
NA	TRBJ1-6	NA	TRBV25-1	CASRSDGDSPLHF	TGTGCCAGCAGATCGGACGGGGATTCACCCCTCCACTTT
TRBD2	TRBJ2-3	NA	TRBV5-1	CASTWGGITTREQYF	TGCGCCAGCACCTGGGGGGGGATTACCACCCGGGAGCAGTATTTT
TRBD2	TRBJ2-5	NA	TRBV20-1	CSARGGLAGGYF	TGCAGTGCTAGAGGGGGACTAGCGGGGGGGTACTTC
NA	TRBJ2-3	NA	TRBV7-6	CASSQPIVDTQYF	TGTGCCAGCAGCCAGCCTATTGTAGATACGCAGTATTTT
NA	TRBJ2-5	NA	TRBV2	CASSEGTYNEQYF	TGTGCCAGCAGTGAAGGGACATACAATGAGCAGTACTTC
TRBD2	TRBJ2-5	NA	TRBV7-9	CASPSGGMTTYNEQYF	TGTGCCAGCCCTAGCGGGGGGATGACAACCTACAATGAGCAGTACTTC
TRBD2	TRBJ2-4	NA	TRBV6-1	CASSEGRLAGSGLAKNIQYF	TGTGCCAGCAGTGAAGGGAGACTAGCGGGATCAGGACTAGCCAAAAACATTCAGTACTTC
NA	TRBJ1-2	few	TRBV2	CASSERGDGYGYTF	TGTGCCAGCAGTGAACGGGGGGACGGCTATGGCTACACCTTC
NA	TRBJ1-1	NA	TRBV7-2	CASSLVRQLNTEAFF	TGTGCCAGCAGCTTAGTAAGGCAGCTGAACACTGAGGCTTTCTTT
TRBD1	TRBJ2-3	once	TRBV7-6	CASSLLRTGGGSTADTQYF	TGTGCCAGCAGCTTACTCCGGACAGGGGGAGGGTCCACAGCAGATACGCAGTATTTT
NA	TRBJ1-2	NA	TRBV5-1	CACRPTGKNYGYTF	TGCGCCTGCAGACCTACCGGGAAAAACTATGGCTACACCTTC
TRBD1	TRBJ2-7	NA	TRBV20-1	CSATGTGFTYEQYF	TGCAGTGCAACCGGGACAGGGTTTACCTACGAGCAGTACTTC
TRBD2	TRBJ2-3	NA	TRBV4-1	CASSLPLAGGGDTQYF	TGCGCCAGCAGCCTCCCATTAGCGGGAGGTGGAGATACGCAGTATTTT
TRBD1	TRBJ2-3	few	TRBV5-5	CASSSIGDRGTDTQYF	TGTGCCAGCAGCTCGATAGGGGACAGGGGCACAGATACGCAGTATTTT